This is a list of T cell receptor beta chains from one sample in a study of cytomegalovirus exposure and HLA in healthy donors. Generated by immunoSEQ multiplex PCR, the TCRdb table keeps only in-frame clones and is missing some. The sample yields some 160,000 clones, 80% to 90% seen once. Specimen: PBMCs. These receptors were collected from a man younger than 45 in good health and CMV-seropositive. The CDR3 runs from the conserved cysteine through the conserved F or W. Fields, in order: D gene, V gene, CDR3 length, J gene, clone size, CDR3 DNA, CDR3 protein. A D gene is named only where the DNA matches it firmly. Not every row has a clone size; where given, it reads once, few, many or a size class.

>TRBD1|TRBV4-3|13|TRBJ1-2|-
TGCGCCAGCAGCGTTAACAGGGGCGACGGCTACACCTTC
CASSVNRGDGYTF
>-|TRBV6-5|15|TRBJ2-2|-
TGTGCCAGCAGTTACCAATCGGGAAACCTCGGGGAGCTGTTTTTT
CASSYQSGNLGELFF
>-|TRBV2|11|TRBJ1-2|once
TGTGCCAGCAGTGACGGGGATGGCTACACCTTC
CASSDGDGYTF
>-|TRBV5-1|18|TRBJ1-1|-
TGCGCCAGCAGCGTGGACATGCGGACAGAAACTATGAACACTGAAGCTTTCTTT
CASSVDMRTETMNTEAFF
>-|TRBV4-1|15|TRBJ2-3|-
TGCGCCAGCAGCGAGAGAAACAGGGATACAGATACGCAGTATTTT
CASSERNRDTDTQYF
>-|TRBV19|15|TRBJ1-4|-
TGTGCCAGTAGTTGGGGGCTGGGGACTAATGAAAAACTGTTTTTT
CASSWGLGTNEKLFF
>-|TRBV25-1|13|TRBJ1-2|-
TGTGCCAGCAGTGACGGGCCAGGGTATGGCTACACCTTC
CASSDGPGYGYTF
>TRBD1|TRBV10-2|13|TRBJ1-3|few
TGCGCCAGCACTTGGGACAGCGGAAACACCATATATTTT
CASTWDSGNTIYF
>TRBD1|TRBV5-1|14|TRBJ2-1|-
TGCGCCAGCAGCTTTAGGCAGGGGGCGAATGAGCAGTTCTTC
CASSFRQGANEQFF
>TRBD1|TRBV5-4|13|TRBJ1-1|-
TGTGCCAGCAGCTACAGGGGAAAAACTGAAGCTTTCTTT
CASSYRGKTEAFF
>-|TRBV29-1|14|TRBJ2-1|-
TGCAGCGTTGAAAAGAGATTATCCTACAATGAGCAGTTCTTC
CSVEKRLSYNEQFF
>-|TRBV15|15|TRBJ2-2|-
TGTGCCACCAGCATTCTAGTGACGAACACCGGGGAGCTGTTTTTT
CATSILVTNTGELFF
>TRBD1|TRBV9|14|TRBJ1-5|-
TGTGCCAGCAGCCCCACAGGGGGTAATCAGCCCCAGCATTTT
CASSPTGGNQPQHF
>-|TRBV27|15|TRBJ1-1|-
TGTGCCAGCAGAAGCAGCTGGACTCTCCGAACTGAAGCTTTCTTT
CASRSSWTLRTEAFF
>TRBD1|TRBV7-3|12|TRBJ2-1|once
TGTGCCAGCAGCCGGACAGGCAATGAGCAGTTCTTC
CASSRTGNEQFF
>TRBD1|TRBV7-3|14|TRBJ2-7|few
TGTGCCAGCAGCTTATCAGGGGGCAACGGCGAGCAGTACTTC
CASSLSGGNGEQYF